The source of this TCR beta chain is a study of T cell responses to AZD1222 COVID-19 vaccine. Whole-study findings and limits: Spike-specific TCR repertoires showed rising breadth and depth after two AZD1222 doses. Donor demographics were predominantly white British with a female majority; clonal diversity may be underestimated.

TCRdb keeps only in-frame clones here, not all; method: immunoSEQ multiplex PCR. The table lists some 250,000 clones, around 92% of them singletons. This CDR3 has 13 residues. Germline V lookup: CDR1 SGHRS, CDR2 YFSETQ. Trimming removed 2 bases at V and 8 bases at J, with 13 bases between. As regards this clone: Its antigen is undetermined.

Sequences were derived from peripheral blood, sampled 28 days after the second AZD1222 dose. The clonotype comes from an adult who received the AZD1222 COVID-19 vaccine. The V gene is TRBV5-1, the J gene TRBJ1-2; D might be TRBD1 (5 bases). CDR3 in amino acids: CASSLGHPQGYTF. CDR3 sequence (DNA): TGCGCCAGCAGCTTAGGACACCCTCAAGGCTACACCTTC.